The sequence of this T cell receptor (beta chain) was determined in a study of blood T cell repertoires in COVID-19. Overall study: Researchers got acute and convalescent COVID-19 samples from the United States, Italy and Spain. T cells, B-cell-depleted T cells, or PBMCs provided the cDNA or gDNA that served as material.

In the original workflow: Scientists estimated how many nucleated cells there were by amplifying reference gene primers. The protocol was immunoSEQ multiplex PCR, while the TCRdb copy is restricted to in-frame clones and leaves out a portion. For V, J and clone size, that table is used; D and trimming come from the DNA. This sample yields 400,000 to 550,000 clones, of which roughly 89% are seen a single time; 4.3% belongs to the top ten. Between the trimmed V and J ends, which lost 10 bases and 8 bases, there was a span of 14 bases. Germline CDR1 and CDR2: MDHEN and SYDVKM. This CDR3 has 11 amino acids.

Material for sequencing was peripheral blood. The source of this sequence is a woman younger than 45 with acute or convalescent COVID-19. The rearrangement links TRBV28 to TRBJ1-2; no reliable D call. The CDR3 reads CANRGGYGYTF. Here the CDR3 DNA reads TGTGCCAACCGGGGAGGGTACGGCTACACCTTC.